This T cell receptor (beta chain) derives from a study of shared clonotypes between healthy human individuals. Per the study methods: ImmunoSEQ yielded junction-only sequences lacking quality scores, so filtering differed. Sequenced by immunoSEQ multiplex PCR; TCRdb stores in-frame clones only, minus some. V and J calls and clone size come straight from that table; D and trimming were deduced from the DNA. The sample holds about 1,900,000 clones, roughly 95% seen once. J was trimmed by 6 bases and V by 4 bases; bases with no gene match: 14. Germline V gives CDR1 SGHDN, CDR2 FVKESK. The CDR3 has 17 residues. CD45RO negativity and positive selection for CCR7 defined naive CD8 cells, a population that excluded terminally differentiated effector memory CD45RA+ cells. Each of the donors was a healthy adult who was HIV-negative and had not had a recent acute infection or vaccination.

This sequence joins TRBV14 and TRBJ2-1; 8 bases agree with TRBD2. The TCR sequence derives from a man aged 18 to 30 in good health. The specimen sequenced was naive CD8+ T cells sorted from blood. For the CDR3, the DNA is TGTGCCAGCAGCCCCCAATCGATCCAGCGGGAGCGCAATGAGCAGTTCTTC. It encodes CASSPQSIQRERNEQFF. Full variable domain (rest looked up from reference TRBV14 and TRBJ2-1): EAGVTQFPSHSVIEKGQTVTLRCDPISGHDNLYWYRRVMGKEIKFLLHFVKESKQDESGMPNNRFLAERTGGTYSTLKVQPAELEDSGVYFCASSPQSIQRERNEQFFGPGTRLTVL.